These 28 T cell receptor beta chains originate from one sample sequenced in a study of T cell responses to AZD1222 COVID-19 vaccine. TCRdb keeps only in-frame clones here, not all; method: immunoSEQ multiplex PCR. The data contain around 130,000 clones, 75% to 95% of them seen just once; the ten biggest clones take up around 1.9%. The source was peripheral blood, collected 28 days after the second AZD1222 dose. The receptor source for this set is an adult who received the AZD1222 COVID-19 vaccine.

This clone was recorded only once. The DNA of the CDR3 is TGTGCCAGCTCCCCTAGGGGGGATTCACCCCTCCACTTT. It is translated as CASSPRGDSPLHF. The chain is built from TRBV18 and TRBJ1-6, with D perhaps TRBD1 (6 bases). The CDR3 is made up of 13 amino acids. Trimming shortened V by 6 bases and J by 8 bases, and 11 bases separated the two germline ends. The germline V gene encodes CDR1 KGHSH and CDR2 LQKENI.

V usage is TRBV5-4 and J usage is TRBJ2-7; 9 positions match TRBD1. Germline lookup yields CDR1 SGHNT and CDR2 YYREEE (reference sequence). V dropped 0 bases and J dropped 5; count of bases not matched to a gene: 6. This CDR3 has 15 amino acids. CDR3 sequence reads: CASSLGRRTGDEQYF. Written as DNA, the CDR3 is TGTGCCAGCAGCTTGGGGCGCCGGACAGGGGACGAGCAGTACTTC.

The sample holds one count of this clone. The gene calls are TRBV5-4 and TRBJ1-6, with D tentatively TRBD1 (5 bases). This CDR3 has 12 amino acids. V lost 3 bases, J lost 9 bases, and 7 bases lay in between. In germline, CDR1 is SGHNT, CDR2 YYREEE (reference sequence). The DNA of the CDR3 is TGTGCCAGCAGCTCGGGGGGTTCACCCCTCCACTTT. Translation: CASSSGGSPLHF.

V gene TRBV20-1 combines with J gene TRBJ2-4, with D possibly matching TRBD2 (6 bases). Germline CDR1 reads DFQATT; CDR2 reads SNEGSKA (reference sequence). The ends were cut back, 3 bases at V and 7 bases at J, with 10 bases in the middle. This CDR3 region has 12 residues. CDR3: CSASGSGNIQYF. As DNA, the CDR3 is TGCAGTGCTAGTGGAAGCGGGAACATTCAGTACTTC.

The V gene is TRBV29-1, the J gene TRBJ2-1; D gene unclear. CDR1 SQVTM and CDR2 ANQGSEA come from the germline V gene. The V and J ends lost 6 bases and 10 bases respectively, with 16 bases between them. This CDR3 contains 12 residues. Here the CDR3 DNA reads TGCAGCGTACACATAAACTGGGGAGAGCAGTTCTTC. This encodes CSVHINWGEQFF.

This rearrangement joins TRBV3-1 (or the pseudogene TRBV3-2) to TRBJ1-1; the D is unclear. The CDR3 runs 15 residues. Germline V gene data show CDR1 as LGHDT and CDR2 as YNNKEL (reference sequence). The V end was cut by 5 bases, the J end by 0 bases, with 13 bases between. The CDR3 coding sequence is TGTGCCAGCAGCAGGCTGGTCAGGCTGAACACTGAAGCTTTCTTT. Translating gives CASSRLVRLNTEAFF.

DNA of the CDR3: TGTGCCAGCAGCCGCTTCGAGTACGAGCAGTACTTC. Residues: CASSRFEYEQYF. The chain couples TRBV11-3 to TRBJ2-7; no definite D call. The germline V and J ends were trimmed by 5 bases and 4 bases, with 9 bases remaining between them. The CDR3 has 12 amino acids. Germline V gene data show CDR1 as SGHNT and CDR2 as YENEEA. Based on the CDR3 plus reference TRBV11-3 and TRBJ2-7, the full variable domain is EAGVVQSPRYKIIEKKQPVAFWCNPISGHNTLYWYLQNLGQGPELLIRYENEEAVDDSQLPKDRFSAERLKGVDSTLKIQPAELGDSAVYLCASSRFEYEQYFGPGTRLTVT.

The V gene is TRBV5-1, the J gene TRBJ2-2; 7 nucleotides align to TRBD2. Trimming took 4 bases from V and 1 from J; bases not matched to a gene: 7. This CDR3 is 16 amino acids long. Germline CDR1 reads SGHRS; CDR2 reads YFSETQ. Written as DNA, the CDR3 is TGCGCCAGCAGCCCCCAAGCGGGAATGAACACCGGGGAGCTGTTTTTT. Encoded protein: CASSPQAGMNTGELFF.

This sequence joins TRBV5-1 and TRBJ1-2; the D gene is possibly TRBD1 (5 bases). This CDR3 comprises 12 residues. With 3 bases removed from V and 6 bases from J, the gap between germline ends came to 9 bases. The V gene's germline CDR1 is SGHRS and CDR2 YFSETQ. CDR3 loop: CASSWGSDGYTF. For the CDR3, the DNA is TGCGCCAGCAGCTGGGGGTCGGATGGCTACACCTTC.

V usage is TRBV12-3 or TRBV12-4 and J usage is TRBJ1-2, with 9 positions matching TRBD1. This CDR3 has 13 amino acids. V lost 4 bases, J lost 4 bases, and 1 base stayed unmatched. The chain's CDR3 is CASSWDRVYGYTF. Here the CDR3 DNA reads TGTGCCAGCAGTTGGGACAGGGTCTATGGCTACACCTTC.

This chain joins TRBV27 and TRBJ1-6; 8 nucleotides agree with TRBD1. The trim removed 3 bases at V and 7 bases at J, leaving 5 bases unmatched. The CDR3 spans 15 residues. Germline lookup yields CDR1 MNHEY and CDR2 SMNVEV (reference sequence). CDR3 bases: TGTGCCAGCAGTTTTTCGGGACAGGAGAATTCACCCCTCCACTTT. This gives the protein CASSFSGQENSPLHF.

The count of this clone is one. The chain has TRBV21-1 and TRBJ2-3; no check of the table's D call, TRBD2, against the DNA was made. TRBV21-1 is a pseudogene segment. This CDR3 has 21 amino acids. CDR3 nucleotides: TGTGCCAGCAGCAAAGTGGAGGGGAGAACAGTGCAGACACGATCCACAGATACGCAGTATTTT. Its translation is CASSKVEGRTVQTRSTDTQYF.

The chain links TRBV12-3 or TRBV12-4 to TRBJ2-6; unclear D gene. This CDR3 is 13 amino acids long. Trimming stripped 8 bases from V and 1 base from J, with 6 bases between. The CDR3 sequence is CASRKSGANVLTF. The CDR3 nucleotides read TGTGCCAGCCGCAAGTCTGGGGCCAACGTCCTGACTTTC.

The chain uses TRBV7-2 and TRBJ2-5; 9 bases map to TRBD2. The CDR3 runs 15 residues. J lost 4 bases, V lost 3 bases, and 6 bases had no gene match. CDR1 SGHTA and CDR2 FQGNSA come from the germline V gene. CDR3 sequence reads: CASSFRAAGGETQYF. The CDR3 nucleotides are TGTGCCAGCAGCTTCCGGGCAGCGGGAGGAGAGACCCAGTACTTC.

Only a few counts were recorded for this clone. This chain uses TRBV18 with TRBJ1-5; possibly TRBD1 for D (6 bases). The CDR3 sequence is 15 residues long. Germline values: CDR1 KGHSH, CDR2 LQKENI. V lost 4 bases, J lost 0 bases, and 10 bases lay in between. DNA of the CDR3: TGTGCCAGCTCACGAGGACAGAATAGCAATCAGCCCCAGCATTTT. Residues: CASSRGQNSNQPQHF. The full variable domain, in which reference TRBV18 and TRBJ1-5 provide the parts outside the CDR3, is NAGVMQNPRHLVRRRGQEARLRCSPMKGHSHVYWYRQLPEEGLKFMVYLQKENIIDESGMPKERFSAEFPKEGPSILRIQQVVRGDSAAYFCASSRGQNSNQPQHFGDGTRLSIL.

This chain joins TRBV9 and TRBJ1-3; 7 bases are a match to TRBD1. Germline V gene lookup returns CDR1 SGDLS and CDR2 YYNGEE. After removal of 4 bases from V and 0 bases from J, the junction contained 4 bases not matched to a gene. The CDR3 is made up of 15 amino acids. The chain's CDR3 is CASSPRQGSGNTIYF. Written as DNA, the CDR3 is TGTGCCAGCAGCCCAAGACAGGGCTCTGGAAACACCATATATTTT.

This chain connects TRBV7-9 to TRBJ2-1; 8 bases fit TRBD2. This CDR3 has 15 residues. The V segment lost 5 bases and the J segment 0 bases; nucleotides outside the gene matches: 3. Germline CDR1 SEHNR, CDR2 FQNEAQ (reference sequence). The CDR3 spells CASSHGGASYNEQFF. The DNA for the CDR3 is TGTGCCAGCAGCCACGGGGGGGCCTCCTACAATGAGCAGTTCTTC.

This chain joins TRBV2 and TRBJ2-1; 11 bases are shared with TRBD2. With 5 bases clipped from V and 3 bases from J, the junction kept 3 bases outside the gene matches. The germline V gene has CDR1 SNHLY and CDR2 FYNNEI. The CDR3 is 15 residues long. The CDR3 here is CASSRLAGYYNEQFF. CDR3 coding DNA: TGTGCCAGCAGTCGACTAGCGGGGTACTACAATGAGCAGTTCTTC.

The chain couples TRBV18 to TRBJ2-7; 10 nucleotides match TRBD1. V shed 6 bases, J shed 2 bases, and the junction held 4 bases outside the gene matches. This CDR3 is 14 amino acids long. CDR1 and CDR2 from the germline V gene are KGHSH and LQKENI. As DNA, the CDR3 is TGTGCCAGCTCGCGGGACAGGGGTCCCTACGAGCAGTACGTC. Translated: CASSRDRGPYEQYV.

This rearrangement joins TRBV30 to TRBJ1-4; 7 bases line up with TRBD1. This CDR3 region has 14 residues. Germline CDR1 is GTSNPN and CDR2 is SVGIG (reference sequence). Trimming took 0 bases from V and 6 from J; bases not matched to a gene: 4. DNA of the CDR3: TGTGCCTGGAGTGTAGGGCAGGGGGATGAAAAACTGTTTTTT. Translation: CAWSVGQGDEKLFF. The variable domain in full, with the rest retrieved from reference TRBV30 and TRBJ1-4, is SQTIHQWPATLVQPVGSPLSLECTVEGTSNPNLYWYRQAAGRGLQLLFYSVGIGQISSEVPQNLSASRPQDRQFILSSKKLLLSDSGFYLCAWSVGQGDEKLFFGSGTQLSVL.

V and J are TRBV7-2 and TRBJ2-5; D is possibly TRBD2 (6 bases). This CDR3 comprises 13 residues. The V end was cut by 5 bases, the J end by 1 base, with 8 bases between. Per the germline V gene, CDR1 is SGHTA and CDR2 is FQGNSA. CDR3 sequence (DNA): TGTGCCAGCAGCCAGGGACTCCAAGAGACCCAGTACTTC. Translating gives CASSQGLQETQYF.

The V call is TRBV27, the J call TRBJ2-7; either TRBD1 or TRBD2 may supply D (7 bases each). The CDR3 runs 12 residues. V was shortened by 6 bases and J by 7 bases, with 13 bases between the two germline ends. Germline V gene data show CDR1 as MNHEY and CDR2 as SMNVEV (reference sequence). CDR3 nucleotide sequence: TGTGCCAGCAGCCTCAGGGGGGGTGAGCAGTACTTC. Translated, it gives CASSLRGGEQYF.

The V gene is TRBV5-1, the J gene TRBJ2-1; 11 bases are shared with TRBD2. The V gene end was trimmed by 4 bases and the J gene end by 6 bases; junction bases not matched to a gene: 9. Germline values: CDR1 SGHRS, CDR2 YFSETQ. This CDR3 is built from 16 residues. The CDR3 reads CASSVRGLAAFNEQFF. DNA for the CDR3: TGCGCCAGCAGCGTCCGGGGACTAGCGGCCTTCAATGAGCAGTTCTTC.

The J gene is TRBJ2-5, the V gene TRBV29-1; D is perhaps TRBD1 (6 bases). The ends were cut back, 1 base at V and 0 bases at J, with 12 bases in the middle. The germline CDR1 and CDR2 sequences are SQVTM and ANQGSEA. The CDR3 loop spans 15 amino acids. The CDR3 here is CSVEAGDTYQETQYF. In DNA, the CDR3 is TGCAGCGTTGAAGCCGGGGACACCTACCAAGAGACCCAGTACTTC. The full variable domain, with the rest looked up from reference TRBV29-1 and TRBJ2-5, is SAVISQKPSRDICQRGTSLTIQCQVDSQVTMMFWYRQQPGQSLTLIATANQGSEATYESGFVIDKFPISRPNLTFSTLTVSNMSPEDSSIYLCSVEAGDTYQETQYFGPGTRLLVL.

This rearrangement joins TRBV5-1 to TRBJ1-2; weak D call: TRBD1 (6 bases). The V end was cut by 3 bases, the J end by 4 bases, with 16 bases between. The germline V gene encodes CDR1 SGHRS and CDR2 YFSETQ. CDR3 length equals 15 residues. The CDR3 DNA reads as TGCGCCAGCAGCTCCGAGTGGCAGGGGTCCTATGGCTACACCTTC. This translates into CASSSEWQGSYGYTF.

The V and J genes are TRBV6-5 and TRBJ1-1; TRBD1 aligns across 7 bases. V shed 2 bases, J shed 7 bases, and the junction held 7 bases outside the gene matches. Germline loops: CDR1 MNHEY, CDR2 SVGAGI. This CDR3 contains 14 residues. The CDR3: CASSYQTGNHEAFF. CDR3 DNA: TGTGCCAGCAGTTACCAGACAGGGAACCATGAAGCTTTCTTT.

V usage is TRBV12-5 and J usage is TRBJ2-2, with D tentatively TRBD2 (6 bases). Germline values: CDR1 LGHNT, CDR2 FRNRAP. Trimming took off 8 bases at V and 2 bases at J, with 9 bases between the two ends. The CDR3 length is 13 residues. CDR3 bases: TGTGCTAGTACGGGGGTAAACACCGGGGAGCTGTTTTTT. Protein product: CASTGVNTGELFF.

This clone showed up just once. The rearrangement links TRBV6-5 to TRBJ2-2; D ambiguous. Looked up from germline, CDR1 is MNHEY and CDR2 is SVGAGI. The CDR3 loop spans 13 amino acids. Trimming took 2 bases from V and 5 from J, leaving 6 bases between them. CDR3 sequence reads: CASSYLGTGELFF. The CDR3 nucleotides are TGTGCCAGCAGTTACCTCGGGACCGGGGAGCTGTTTTTT.